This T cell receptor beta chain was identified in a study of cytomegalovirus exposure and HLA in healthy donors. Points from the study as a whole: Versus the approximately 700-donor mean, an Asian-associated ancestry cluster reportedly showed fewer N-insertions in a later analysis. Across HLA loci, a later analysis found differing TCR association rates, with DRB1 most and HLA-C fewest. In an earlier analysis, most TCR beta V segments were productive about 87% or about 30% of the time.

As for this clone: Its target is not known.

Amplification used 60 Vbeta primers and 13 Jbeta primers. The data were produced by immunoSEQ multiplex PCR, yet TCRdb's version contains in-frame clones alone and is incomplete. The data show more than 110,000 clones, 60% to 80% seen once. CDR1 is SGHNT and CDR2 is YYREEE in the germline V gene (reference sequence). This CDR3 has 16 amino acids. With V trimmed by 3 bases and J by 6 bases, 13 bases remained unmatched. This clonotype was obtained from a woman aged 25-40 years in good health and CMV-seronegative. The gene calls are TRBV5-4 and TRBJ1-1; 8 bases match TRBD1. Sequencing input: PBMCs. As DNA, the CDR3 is TGTGCCAGCAGCTCCCACCAGGGCAGGGGGCAAGCTGAAGCTTTCTTT. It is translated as CASSSHQGRGQAEAFF.